This T cell receptor (beta chain) derives from a study of shared clonotypes between healthy human individuals. For this clone: The antigen is undetermined.

TCRdb keeps only in-frame clones here, not all; method: immunoSEQ multiplex PCR. The table shows 2 million to 2.5 million clones, with about 95% occurring only once. Unmatched junction bases numbered 11, after V lost 6 bases and J lost 10 bases. Germline CDR1 KGHSH, CDR2 LQKENI. The CDR3 totals 15 residues. Findings of the study overall: Generation probabilities were higher for clonotypes shared across all four sorted-subset donors than for unshared ones.

Naive CD8 cells lacked CD45RO and underwent positive selection for CCR7, leaving out terminally differentiated effector memory CD45RA+ cells. V usage is TRBV18 and J usage is TRBJ1-6, with TRBD1 matching 8 bases. The sequencing input was naive CD8+ T cells sorted from blood. This TCR came from a man between 18 and 29 years old in good health. CDR3 coding DNA: TGTGCCAGCTCCCCCCCTACAGGGGGAGGCTCACCCCTCCACTTT. It yields the protein CASSPPTGGGSPLHF.